Shown below are 11 T cell receptor beta chains from a single sample sequenced in a study of identical twins. Each CDR3 protein gets one entry after TCRdb re-called the 5' RACE reads with MiXCR. The sample carries around 250,000 distinct CDR3 sequences, over 5% recorded once. In addition, the sample was reused for a study of T cells expressing NK-cell markers.

Sequencing was carried out using CD8+ T cells sorted from blood. Receptor source: a woman aged 18 to 35 in good health.

This clonotype was seen a few times. The CDR3 DNA sequence: TGTGCCAGCAGCACCATTTCGGGGACAGGGACGCAGTATTTT. This sequence encodes CASSTISGTGTQYF. The chain has TRBV7-6 and TRBJ2-3; 9 bases line up with TRBD1. The germline CDR1 and CDR2 sequences are SGHVS and FNYEAQ. V was clipped by 5 bases and J by 9 bases; unmatched bases: 9. The CDR3 has 14 amino acids.

The sample holds a few counts of this clonotype. The rearrangement joins TRBV4-1 to TRBJ2-1, with 8 bases fitting TRBD2. V lost 3 bases and J lost 9; bases outside the gene matches: 4. Per the germline V gene, CDR1 is MGHRA and CDR2 is YSYEKL. The CDR3 spans 13 residues. The CDR3: CASSQGSGSEQFF. The DNA for the CDR3 is TGCGCCAGCAGCCAGGGGAGCGGGAGTGAGCAGTTCTTC.

This clonotype was found a few times. The V and J genes are TRBV7-6 and TRBJ1-6, with D possibly TRBD1 on 5 matching bases. V dropped 6 bases and J dropped 10 bases, with 16 bases sitting between them. The germline V gene encodes CDR1 SGHVS and CDR2 FNYEAQ. This CDR3 spans 14 amino acids. The CDR3 region has the DNA TGTGCCAGCAGGTCCCCGGACACTCAATCACCCCTCCACTTT. It yields the protein CASRSPDTQSPLHF.

This clonotype has ten or more counts. This chain's CDR3 is CASTPRYTTNTEAFF. The CDR3 coding sequence is TGTGCCAGCACCCCAAGGTACACCACGAACACTGAAGCTTTCTTT. This rearrangement joins TRBV12-3 or TRBV12-4 to TRBJ1-1; the D is unclear. CDR3 length: 15 amino acids. Trimming cost V 7 bases and J 1 base, with 16 bases left between them.

CDR3 nucleotide sequence: TGTGCCAGTAGTATAAGTGCGGGGTACAATGAGCAGTTCTTC. Translated: CASSISAGYNEQFF. V usage is TRBV19 and J usage is TRBJ2-1; possibly TRBD2 for D (6 bases). CDR3 length equals 14 residues. V lost 2 bases to trimming and J lost 4 bases, with 9 bases between them. Per the germline V gene, CDR1 is LNHDA and CDR2 is SQIVND (reference sequence).

The chain links TRBV7-8 to TRBJ2-7; perhaps TRBD2 as D (5 bases). Germline V lookup: CDR1 SGHVS, CDR2 FQNEAQ. Between the trimmed V and J ends, which lost 5 bases and 0 bases, there was a span of 11 bases. The CDR3 extends over 14 amino acids. The CDR3 region has the DNA TGTGCCAGCAGCCCTAGAGGGCCCTCCTACGAGCAGTACTTC. Residues: CASSPRGPSYEQYF.

This clonotype was observed at least ten times. The genes are TRBV20-1 and TRBJ1-6, with D tentatively TRBD1 (6 bases). Germline V lookup: CDR1 DFQATT, CDR2 SNEGSKA (reference sequence). Trimming shortened V by 0 bases and J by 7 bases, and 16 bases separated the two germline ends. CDR3 length: 16 amino acids. The CDR3 DNA reads as TGCAGTGCTAGAGATTACCAGGGGCTGGAAAATTCACCCCTCCACTTT. Translation gives CSARDYQGLENSPLHF.

V is TRBV12-5 and J is TRBJ1-2; 7 nucleotides align to TRBD1. This CDR3 region has 17 residues. The junction had 12 bases not matched to a gene; V was cut back by 2 bases and J by 3 bases. The germline V gene has CDR1 LGHNT and CDR2 FRNRAP. Here the CDR3 DNA reads TGTGCTAGTGGTTTGTCGGACAGGAGAAAACCCTACTATGGCTACACCTTC. Protein sequence: CASGLSDRRKPYYGYTF.

The table lists this clonotype with many counts. This CDR3 reads CASSLMPGGGLNTEAFF. CDR3 coding DNA: TGTGCCAGCAGTTTAATGCCTGGGGGAGGGTTGAACACTGAAGCTTTCTTT. This chain connects TRBV12-3 or TRBV12-4 to TRBJ1-1, with D possibly being TRBD1 (5 bases). The CDR3 runs to 17 residues. Trimming removed 2 bases at V and 0 bases at J, with 16 bases between.

There are many counts of this clonotype. V usage is TRBV9 and J usage is TRBJ1-2; tentatively, D is TRBD1 (5 bases). The CDR3 extends over 15 amino acids. V lost 2 bases and J 0 bases, leaving 11 bases between the germline ends. The germline V gene has CDR1 SGDLS and CDR2 YYNGEE. The CDR3 sequence: CASSVEGITNYGYTF. The DNA for the CDR3 is TGTGCCAGCAGCGTTGAGGGGATAACTAACTATGGCTACACCTTC.

Many counts were recorded for this clonotype. The chain carries TRBV7-9 and TRBJ2-5; no clear D. The germline V gene encodes CDR1 SEHNR and CDR2 FQNEAQ (reference sequence). V was shortened by 1 base and J by 5 bases, with 8 bases between the two germline ends. The CDR3 covers 13 residues. The CDR3 spells CASSLGSPETQYF. For the CDR3, the DNA is TGTGCCAGCAGCTTAGGTTCCCCGGAGACCCAGTACTTC.